There are many counts of the clone carrying this T cell receptor (beta chain). Its antigen is not identified. Time point of the sample: blood at routine non-recurrence follow-up after resection. Tumor, nontumor lung or frozen PBMC supplied whole RNA that was sequenced unsorted. These data are taken from a study of spatial heterogeneity in lung cancer. Looking at the study overall: When follow-up PBMC samples existed, they were sequenced (at a median of roughly two years after resection).

Every TCR cDNA molecule bore its own unique molecular identifier. TCRdb reprocessed the 5' RACE reads with MiXCR, giving one entry per CDR3 protein. The sample consists of roughly 72,000 distinct CDR3 sequences, 8% to 9% of them appearing once. Regarding the study as a whole: Ubiquitous expanded tumor TCRs were observed in blood more at resection than follow-up.

CDR3 length: 16 amino acids. Trimming left V 3 bases short and J 3 bases short, with 14 bases between. This chain joins TRBV12-3 or TRBV12-4 and TRBJ2-2, with D perhaps TRBD1 or TRBD2 (5 bases each). Sequencing used PBMCs, obtained at follow-up. The receptor's source is a female donor with early-stage non-small cell lung cancer. CDR3 region: CASSFSGGRDTGELFF. The CDR3 nucleotides are TGTGCCAGCAGTTTTAGTGGGGGACGAGACACCGGGGAGCTGTTTTTT.